What follows describes a single T cell receptor beta chain. Its antigen is still unknown. TCRdb analysed the reads with MiXCR anew, one entry per CDR3 protein. The table lists around 450,000 distinct CDR3 sequences, roughly 30% of them singletons, with roughly an eighth in the top ten. The record originates from a study of T cell repertoires in cytomegalovirus infection. Background on the study: Public signatures in TCR beta pointed to CMV infection and matching HLA type. Study-wide points: The cumulative frequency of public TCR beta families distinguished individuals who carried CMV together with the relevant HLA. Across the ex vivo response, the dominant clonotypes were HLA-C-restricted CMV-specific TCR beta clonotypes.

The CDR3 has 16 residues. CDR1 and CDR2 from the germline V gene are DFQATT and SNEGSKA (reference sequence). With 5 bases removed from V and 0 bases from J, the gap between germline ends came to 14 bases. Material for sequencing was PBMCs. The TCR comes from a human donor in good health (CMV status not recorded). Some clones in this sample may be carry-over from other donors' samples. The V and J genes are TRBV20-1 and TRBJ1-6; D unclear. The CDR3 here is CSASAIQSSYNSPLHF. In DNA, the CDR3 is TGCAGTGCTTCTGCCATACAGAGCTCCTATAATTCACCCCTCCACTTT.